The present T cell receptor beta chain was sequenced within a study of cytomegalovirus exposure and HLA in healthy donors. Looked up from germline, CDR1 is SGHAT and CDR2 is FQNNGV. Losses at the gene ends were 5 bases for V and 5 bases for J; bases not matched to a gene: 6. The CDR3 consists of 15 residues. The PCR ran on 60 Vbeta and 13 Jbeta primers. Profiling relied on immunoSEQ multiplex PCR, and the TCRdb table lists in-frame clones only, not all of them. Here the sample spans fewer than 150,000 clones, 73% being singletons. The chain couples TRBV11-2 to TRBJ2-2; 9 bases match TRBD1. The specimen sequenced was PBMCs. This TCR was sampled from a human donor in good health. The CDR3 nucleotides are TGTGCCAGCAGCCGACCGGGACAGGGAACCGGGGAGCTGTTTTTT. This codes for CASSRPGQGTGELFF.